Listed here are 28 T cell receptor beta chains from one sample, sequenced in a study of B cell selection in AIRE deficiency. Sorting defined conventional CD4 T cells as CD4+CD127+. Generated by immunoSEQ multiplex PCR, the TCRdb table keeps only in-frame clones and is missing some. The table includes 22,000 or so clones, about 96% detected once. Specimen: conventional CD4+ T cells sorted from PBMCs. Receptor source: a human donor with AIRE deficiency.

This rearrangement joins TRBV7-8 to TRBJ2-2; tentatively, D is TRBD2 (5 bases). The germline gives CDR1 SGHVS, CDR2 FQNEAQ. V lost 0 bases, J lost 6 bases, and 8 bases lay in between. The CDR3 totals 14 residues. The chain's CDR3 is CASSLADWSGELFF. The CDR3 nucleotides read TGTGCCAGCAGCTTAGCGGACTGGTCCGGGGAGCTGTTTTTT.

This chain links TRBV7-9 with TRBJ1-4; 8 bases agree with TRBD1. Germline CDR1 reads SEHNR; CDR2 reads FQNEAQ (reference sequence). The junction had 17 bases not matched to a gene; V was cut back by 3 bases and J by 8 bases. This CDR3 comprises 18 residues. CDR3 in DNA: TGTGCCAGCAGCTTGTTTCCTCGCTCCAGGGGGCCGGACGAAAAACTGTTTTTT. It encodes CASSLFPRSRGPDEKLFF.

V is TRBV11-1 and J is TRBJ2-1, with D uncertain. Trimming pared 1 base from V and 9 bases from J, leaving 16 bases between. This CDR3 has 15 amino acids. The germline gives CDR1 SGHAT, CDR2 FQDESV (reference sequence). The CDR3 region has the DNA TGTGCCAGCAGCTTAGGGTCCCAAGGGCTGGGTGAGCAGTTCTTC. As protein: CASSLGSQGLGEQFF.

V usage is TRBV18 and J usage is TRBJ1-4, with unresolved D. The germline CDR1 and CDR2 sequences are KGHSH and LQKENI. V was cut by 2 bases and J by 8 bases, with 21 bases left in between. There are 17 residues in the CDR3. CDR3 sequence reads: CASSPLAGIGAQEKLFF. The CDR3 DNA reads TGTGCCAGCTCACCATTAGCAGGTATCGGAGCTCAGGAAAAACTGTTTTTT.

The chain has TRBV9 and TRBJ1-2; D might be TRBD1 (5 bases). Germline V CDR1 and CDR2: SGDLS, YYNGEE. The CDR3 contains 16 residues. V was clipped by 4 bases and J by 0 bases, with 16 bases between them. For the CDR3, the DNA is TGTGCCAGCAGCCCCCGGGCAGGGATTTCTAACTATGGCTACACCTTC. Translating gives CASSPRAGISNYGYTF.

The CDR3 DNA is TGTGCCAGCTCACCAACCCAGAACACCGGGGAGCTGTTTTTT. Translated, it gives CASSPTQNTGELFF. This chain uses TRBV18 with TRBJ2-2; D ambiguous. This CDR3 comprises 14 residues. In germline, CDR1 is KGHSH, CDR2 LQKENI. V lost 2 bases and J lost 1, with 5 bases in between. Full variable domain (remainder filled in from reference TRBV18 and TRBJ2-2): NAGVMQNPRHLVRRRGQEARLRCSPMKGHSHVYWYRQLPEEGLKFMVYLQKENIIDESGMPKERFSAEFPKEGPSILRIQQVVRGDSAAYFCASSPTQNTGELFFGEGSRLTVL.

J is TRBJ2-6 and V is TRBV9; maybe TRBD1 (6 bases). Trimming took 4 bases from V and 2 from J, leaving 19 bases between them. In germline, CDR1 is SGDLS, CDR2 YYNGEE. The CDR3 covers 18 residues. The CDR3 region is CASSFTPQGRTGANVLTF. The CDR3 DNA follows: TGTGCCAGCAGCTTTACCCCCCAGGGGCGCACTGGGGCCAACGTCCTGACTTTC.

For the CDR3, the DNA is TGCGCCAGCAGCCCACCGACAGGGGCGGCCTATGGCTACACCTTC. Encoded protein: CASSPPTGAAYGYTF. The rearrangement uses TRBV4-1 and TRBJ1-2; 8 bases match TRBD1. CDR3 length equals 15 residues. V lost 4 bases and J lost 4; bases outside the gene matches: 8. Germline lookup yields CDR1 MGHRA and CDR2 YSYEKL.

This chain links TRBV7-8 with TRBJ1-6; D is unclear. Germline V CDR1 and CDR2: SGHVS, FQNEAQ. The CDR3 totals 14 residues. The germline V and J ends were trimmed by 1 base and 7 bases, with 8 bases remaining between them. As DNA, the CDR3 is TGTGCCAGCAGCTTAGACAACCTCAATTCACCCCTCCACTTT. This sequence encodes CASSLDNLNSPLHF.

For the CDR3, the DNA is TGCGCCAGCAGCTTGGCTCCTGCGGGGGCTCACCAAGAGACCCAGTACTTC. Amino acids: CASSLAPAGAHQETQYF. The gene calls are TRBV5-1 and TRBJ2-5; D is perhaps TRBD2 (7 bases). From germline, CDR1 is SGHRS and CDR2 YFSETQ. The germline V and J ends were trimmed by 0 bases and 0 bases, with 15 bases remaining between them. The CDR3 consists of 17 residues.

Concerning this clone itself: At one of its ends the junction is not consistent with the germline gene, which may arise from a read error. The rearrangement links TRBV15 to TRBJ2-5; D uncertain. This CDR3 comprises 14 residues. Germline lookup yields CDR1 LNHNV and CDR2 YYDKDF (reference sequence). The CDR3 sequence: CATSGEHWQETQYF. The CDR3 DNA reads TGTGCCACCAGCGGAGAGCACTGGCAAGAGACCCAGTACTTC.

The chain recombines TRBV30 with TRBJ2-1, with 8 bases identical to TRBD1. V lost 3 bases, J lost 9 bases, and 16 bases stayed unmatched. This CDR3 has 16 amino acids. Looked up from germline, CDR1 is GTSNPN and CDR2 is SVGIG (reference sequence). The CDR3 nucleotides are TGTGCCTGGAGCCCCAGGGGGCTTGGGGAGCTGGGTGAGCAGTTCTTC. It specifies CAWSPRGLGELGEQFF.

J is TRBJ2-7 and V is TRBV5-1; possible D gene TRBD1, 6 bases. The CDR3 runs to 16 residues. Trimming shortened V by 4 bases and J by 4 bases, and 21 bases separated the two germline ends. Looked up from germline, CDR1 is SGHRS and CDR2 is YFSETQ. CDR3: CASSGGHSSPPYEQYF. In nucleotides, the CDR3 is TGCGCCAGCAGCGGGGGACACTCAAGCCCCCCTTACGAGCAGTACTTC.

The chain carries TRBV2 and TRBJ2-1; the D is unclear. V was cut by 6 bases and J by 4 bases, with 10 bases left in between. Per germline, CDR1 SNHLY and CDR2 FYNNEI. This CDR3 has 13 residues. CDR3 in amino acids: CASRSGRYNEQFF. CDR3 sequence (DNA): TGTGCCAGCAGGTCCGGCCGGTACAATGAGCAGTTCTTC.

The chain joins TRBV19 to TRBJ2-6; 7 nucleotides align to TRBD1. V shed 7 bases and J 2 bases; nucleotides not matched to a gene: 5. The germline gives CDR1 LNHDA, CDR2 SQIVND (reference sequence). The CDR3 covers 15 residues. CDR3 nucleotides: TGTGCCAGTACGAGCCAGGGGGCTGGGGCCAACGTCCTGACTTTC. Its translation: CASTSQGAGANVLTF.

The CDR3: CASRTGANYGYTF. The CDR3 DNA follows: TGTGCCAGTAGGACCGGGGCTAACTATGGCTACACCTTC. The chain links TRBV19 to TRBJ1-2; D uncertain. The CDR3 is 13 residues long. V lost 6 bases and J 0 bases, leaving 8 bases between the germline ends. Germline-derived CDR1 and CDR2 are LNHDA and SQIVND (reference sequence).

The rearrangement uses TRBV7-2 and TRBJ1-6, with D perhaps TRBD1 (5 bases). Trimming stripped 5 bases from V and 13 bases from J, with 15 bases between. The CDR3 is 13 residues long. Germline V gene data show CDR1 as SGHTA and CDR2 as FQGNSA. CDR3 amino acids: CASSRQSGSPLHF. The CDR3 nucleotides are TGTGCCAGCAGCAGGCAGTCAGGGTCCCCCCTCCACTTT.

The rearrangement joins TRBV19 to TRBJ1-5; no clear D. This CDR3 has 15 amino acids. Trimming left V 1 base short and J 6 bases short, with 13 bases between. Germline V lookup: CDR1 LNHDA, CDR2 SQIVND (reference sequence). The CDR3 DNA sequence: TGTGCCAGTAGTATAGTAGGGCAGGCCGGTCAGCCCCAGCATTTT. Translating it yields CASSIVGQAGQPQHF.

CDR3 in DNA: TGTGCCACCAGCAGGGAACACCCGGGACAGGGGACCCAGCATTTT. Its translation is CATSREHPGQGTQHF. The gene calls are TRBV15 and TRBJ1-5, with 10 bases aligning to TRBD1. V was pared by 3 bases and J by 11 bases, with 10 bases of the junction left unmatched. CDR3 size: 15 residues. Per germline, CDR1 LNHNV and CDR2 YYDKDF (reference sequence).

V and J are TRBV15 and TRBJ1-3, with 8 bases lining up with TRBD1. The CDR3 is 16 residues long. Germline V gene lookup returns CDR1 LNHNV and CDR2 YYDKDF (reference sequence). V lost 3 bases, J lost 0 bases, and 4 bases stayed unmatched. CDR3 in DNA: TGTGCCACCAGCAGGGGACAGGTCCGCTCTGGAAACACCATATATTTT. Its protein product is CATSRGQVRSGNTIYF.

The chain uses TRBV6-5 and TRBJ1-5; a weak D match, TRBD1 (6 bases). Trimming shortened V by 6 bases and J by 4 bases, and 13 bases separated the two germline ends. Looked up from germline, CDR1 is MNHEY and CDR2 is SVGAGI. The CDR3 runs to 14 residues. The CDR3 spells CASRRGGPNQPQHF. The CDR3 DNA is TGTGCCAGCAGGAGGGGGGGCCCAAATCAGCCCCAGCATTTT.

The rearrangement joins TRBV6-5 to TRBJ2-3; D not resolved. The V gene's germline CDR1 is MNHEY and CDR2 SVGAGI. The CDR3 is 12 amino acids. V dropped 5 bases and J dropped 6 bases, with 9 bases sitting between them. The DNA of the CDR3 is TGTGCCAGCAGTACAAGGACGGATACGCAGTATTTT. Its translation is CASSTRTDTQYF.

This chain links TRBV7-2 with TRBJ2-2; weak D call: TRBD2 (6 bases). Germline CDR1 SGHTA, CDR2 FQGNSA. Trimming shortened V by 0 bases and J by 7 bases, and 15 bases separated the two germline ends. The CDR3 contains 16 residues. The CDR3 here is CASSLAAASVGGELFF. The CDR3 DNA follows: TGTGCCAGCAGCTTAGCCGCCGCTAGCGTAGGCGGGGAGCTGTTTTTT.

The rearrangement links TRBV18 to TRBJ2-7; no definite D call. CDR1 is KGHSH, CDR2 LQKENI, per germline. CDR3 length: 13 amino acids. The V and J ends lost 1 base and 0 bases respectively, with 4 bases between them. This CDR3 reads CASSPLSSYEQYF. The CDR3 region has the DNA TGTGCCAGCTCACCACTGTCCTCCTACGAGCAGTACTTC.

V and J are TRBV18 and TRBJ2-1; 7 bases align to TRBD1. The CDR3 covers 15 residues. Germline loops: CDR1 KGHSH, CDR2 LQKENI. Losses at the gene ends were 2 bases for V and 7 bases for J; bases not matched to a gene: 8. CDR3 loop: CASSPRGPRVNEQFF. The CDR3 nucleotides read TGTGCCAGCTCACCAAGGGGGCCAAGGGTGAATGAGCAGTTCTTC.

This chain links TRBV11-1 with TRBJ2-7, with 7 positions matching TRBD1. Germline V lookup: CDR1 SGHAT, CDR2 FQDESV (reference sequence). The CDR3 length is 15 residues. The trim removed 3 bases at V and 5 bases at J, leaving 10 bases unmatched. The CDR3 sequence is CASSLFAGTDDEQYF. CDR3 in DNA: TGTGCCAGCAGCTTGTTTGCCGGGACAGACGACGAGCAGTACTTC.

This chain uses TRBV30 with TRBJ2-7; 8 positions agree with TRBD1. The CDR3 has 14 residues. Germline lookup yields CDR1 GTSNPN and CDR2 SVGIG (reference sequence). V lost 5 bases and J lost 3; bases outside the gene matches: 9. The CDR3 region has the DNA TGTGCCTGGGACATCGGACAGGGTAACTACGAGCAGTACTTC. Translation: CAWDIGQGNYEQYF.

The chain links TRBV7-2 to TRBJ2-5; 8 bases line up with TRBD1. CDR3 length equals 18 residues. Looked up from germline, CDR1 is SGHTA and CDR2 is FQGNSA. V lost 3 bases and J lost 1; bases outside the gene matches: 13. The CDR3 region has the DNA TGTGCCAGCAGCTTCGTGGACCCTGGACAGGGAACCCAAGAGACCCAGTACTTC. Protein: CASSFVDPGQGTQETQYF.